The clone carrying this TCR beta chain was detected many times. The antigen remains undetermined. These data originate in a study of breast tumors, draining lymph nodes, adjacent tissues. TCRdb passed the multiplex PCR reads through MiXCR, listing each CDR3 protein once. The sample includes under 150,000 distinct CDR3 sequences, 20% to 25% of them seen just once. V shed 4 bases, J shed 6 bases, and the junction held 11 bases outside the gene matches. This CDR3 has 16 residues. Per the germline V gene, CDR1 is SGHVS and CDR2 is FQNEAQ. Findings and caveats of the study: Tumors had less TCR diversity than lymph nodes, more than nontumor tissue. Most tumor T cells seemingly derive from lymph node, then expand in tumor. Tumor T cell lymph node origin was a supported hypothesis, not proven.

Samples came from axillary lymph nodes draining the breast cancer. The sample comprised axillary lymph node tissue. The clonotype originates from a female donor with breast cancer. Some clones in this sample may be carry-over from other donors' samples. The genes are TRBV7-8 and TRBJ2-2, with TRBD1 matching 7 bases. The CDR3 DNA reads TGTGCCAGCAGCTCTAGACAGGGTAGAGTTCCCGGGGAGCTGTTTTTT. Its translation is CASSSRQGRVPGELFF.